This T cell receptor beta chain was observed in a study of T cell responses to AZD1222 COVID-19 vaccine. For the study at large: Some second doses came at about 4 weeks and others at about 12 weeks; these were pooled.

General study points: Repertoire collection took place solely once the T cell response had peaked. Most donors were white British, females outnumbered males, and clonal diversity was possibly underestimated.

Germline assignment: CDR1 SGHTA and CDR2 FQGNSA. The V and J ends lost 2 bases and 6 bases respectively, with 14 bases between them. The CDR3 is 14 residues long. Profiling relied on immunoSEQ multiplex PCR, and the TCRdb table lists in-frame clones only, not all of them. The data show 130,000 to 150,000 clones, approximately 89% seen once. Points on this clone: What it binds is not known.

The chain links TRBV7-2 to TRBJ2-7; D gene uncertain. The sequence came from an adult in good health. The material sequenced was peripheral blood, taken on day 0 of AZD1222 vaccination. CDR3 loop: CASSLRSPRSEQYF. In nucleotides, the CDR3 is TGTGCCAGCAGCTTAAGGTCTCCCCGGTCCGAGCAGTACTTC.